Below, 14 T cell receptor beta chains from the same sample are listed, as sequenced in a study of neurological immune-mediated disorders (dated by TCRdb to between 2017 and 2020). To prepare the library, 5' RACE was applied. Sequencing took place on an Illumina HiSeq 2500. The public reads were run again by TCRdb, first through fastp at Q25 and then through MiXCR, and only productive beta chains were kept. Rows with a matching CDR3 protein are joined into one entry that keeps the most common DNA and genes. This sample holds about 49,000 distinct CDR3 sequences; around 13% were observed only once. Less than 5.5% of the sample is held by the ten biggest clonotypes. The time point label here, explained by the study, means: longitudinal time-point 2. The specimen was PBMCs. The source is a male donor with HTLV-1-associated myelopathy (HAM/TSP).

This clonotype was observed many times. V and J are TRBV20-1 and TRBJ2-6, with 9 positions matching TRBD1. Germline CDR1 DFQATT, CDR2 SNEGSKA (reference sequence). The V and J ends lost 1 base and 2 bases, in that order; junction bases with no gene match: 9. The CDR3 consists of 18 residues. In DNA form, the CDR3 reads TGCAGTGCTAGAGCCCCTGCGGGACAGGGAACTGGGGCCAACGTCCTGACTTTC. As protein: CSARAPAGQGTGANVLTF.

There are many counts of this clonotype. V usage is TRBV12-3 or TRBV12-4 and J usage is TRBJ1-6; D is unresolved. The V gene lost 6 bases and the J gene lost 9 bases, with 12 bases spanning the gap. The CDR3 runs to 13 residues. This CDR3 reads CASRIDDASPLHF. In nucleotides, the CDR3 is TGTGCCAGCAGAATCGACGACGCTTCACCCCTCCACTTT.

This clonotype came up many times. This chain uses TRBV15 with TRBJ2-1; a weak D match, TRBD1 (6 bases). With 2 bases removed from V and 8 bases from J, the gap between germline ends came to 22 bases. The CDR3 runs 17 residues. Per the germline V gene, CDR1 is LNHNV and CDR2 is YYDKDF (reference sequence). The CDR3 loop reads CATSRPWGPTGTDEQFF. The CDR3 DNA reads TGTGCCACCAGCAGACCATGGGGGCCTACAGGGACGGATGAGCAGTTCTTC.

This clonotype came up many times. The CDR3 region is CASSLYTGELFF. In nucleotides, the CDR3 is TGTGCCAGCAGCCTATACACCGGGGAGCTGTTTTTT. The chain uses TRBV5-5 and TRBJ2-2; D is undetermined. The germline V and J ends were trimmed by 4 bases and 3 bases, with 4 bases remaining between them. CDR3 length equals 12 residues. The germline V gene encodes CDR1 SGHKS and CDR2 YYEKEE (reference sequence).

This clonotype has at least ten counts. The CDR3: CASSPGRGAFF. DNA for the CDR3: TGTGCCAGCAGCCCCGGACGGGGAGCTTTCTTT. The gene calls are TRBV9 and TRBJ1-1; D is unclear. This CDR3 contains 11 residues. Trimming shortened V by 4 bases and J by 10 bases, and 11 bases separated the two germline ends. Germline CDR1 reads SGDLS; CDR2 reads YYNGEE. Together with reference TRBV9 and TRBJ1-1, the CDR3 gives the full variable domain: DSGVTQTPKHLITATGQRVTLRCSPRSGDLSVYWYQQSLDQGLQFLIQYYNGEERAKGNILERFSAQQFPDLHSELNLSSLELGDSALYFCASSPGRGAFFGQGTRLTVV.

This clonotype was detected ten times or more. V and J are TRBV27 and TRBJ2-3; 10 positions agree with TRBD2. Germline V gives CDR1 MNHEY, CDR2 SMNVEV (reference sequence). The CDR3 has 15 residues. The V segment lost 5 bases and the J segment 3 bases; nucleotides outside the gene matches: 5. This CDR3 is CASSKRGGLTDTQYF. The CDR3 DNA reads as TGTGCCAGCAGTAAGCGGGGGGGCCTTACAGATACGCAGTATTTT.

This clonotype was recorded many times. In DNA, the CDR3 is TGTGCCAGCAGCTTAGTGTTCCAAGAGACCCAGTACTTC. This sequence encodes CASSLVFQETQYF. V gene TRBV7-2 combines with J gene TRBJ2-5; the D is unclear. The germline V gene encodes CDR1 SGHTA and CDR2 FQGNSA. The CDR3 runs 13 residues. Trimming shortened V by 1 base and J by 1 base, and 4 bases separated the two germline ends.

There are many counts of this clonotype. This chain uses TRBV10-2 with TRBJ2-1, with 8 bases matching TRBD1. CDR1 WSHSY and CDR2 SAAADI come from the germline V gene. The CDR3 sequence is 14 residues long. V was pared by 0 bases and J by 7 bases, with 2 bases of the junction left unmatched. CDR3 DNA: TGCGCCAGCAGTGAGTCGACAGGGGTGAATGAGCAGTTCTTC. Protein: CASSESTGVNEQFF.

This clonotype was observed at least ten times. The chain carries TRBV6-5 and TRBJ1-1, with D possibly being TRBD1 (6 bases). CDR1 and CDR2 (germline): MNHEY, SVGAGI. The CDR3 totals 16 residues. Trimming took 0 bases from V and 2 from J, leaving 13 bases between them. The CDR3 DNA follows: TGTGCCAGCAGTTACTCGATACAGGGAGGAAACACTGAAGCTTTCTTT. This encodes CASSYSIQGGNTEAFF.

This clonotype has a count of ten or more. The rearrangement links TRBV10-3 to TRBJ1-1; 7 bases match TRBD1. With V trimmed by 6 bases and J by 4 bases, 17 bases remained unmatched. CDR3 length equals 17 residues. The germline V gene encodes CDR1 ENHRY and CDR2 SYGVKD. The CDR3 region has the DNA TGTGCCATCAGAGTGGGGCAAACAGGGGCGGGAAGCACTGAAGCTTTCTTT. This translates into CAIRVGQTGAGSTEAFF.

This clonotype was counted ten times or more. V usage is TRBV18 and J usage is TRBJ2-7, with TRBD2 matching over 9 bases. V lost 3 bases, J lost 0 bases, and 9 bases stayed unmatched. The germline gives CDR1 KGHSH, CDR2 LQKENI. The CDR3 covers 17 residues. The DNA for the CDR3 is TGTGCCAGCTCACCGATCCCTAGCGGGGCGCACTCCTACGAGCAGTACTTC. Its translation is CASSPIPSGAHSYEQYF.

This clonotype was seen many times. This chain joins TRBV2 and TRBJ2-7; D gene ambiguous. The CDR3 sequence is 12 residues long. Germline V gives CDR1 SNHLY, CDR2 FYNNEI. The V gene lost 2 bases and the J gene lost 2 bases, with 4 bases spanning the gap. CDR3 loop: CASSEFPYEQYF. CDR3 DNA: TGTGCCAGCAGTGAATTTCCCTACGAGCAGTACTTC.

The table lists this clonotype with many counts. The chain joins TRBV7-2 to TRBJ2-7; 9 nucleotides agree with TRBD1. The junction had 2 bases not matched to a gene; V was cut back by 5 bases and J by 0 bases. Germline V lookup: CDR1 SGHTA, CDR2 FQGNSA. The CDR3 runs to 14 residues. The CDR3 is CASSAQGASYEQYF. The DNA for the CDR3 is TGTGCCAGCAGCGCACAGGGGGCCTCCTACGAGCAGTACTTC.

Many counts were recorded for this clonotype. This chain connects TRBV3-1 to TRBJ1-3, with unresolved D. V was pared by 2 bases and J by 6 bases, with 5 bases between. The CDR3 sequence is 12 residues long. Germline lookup yields CDR1 LGHDT and CDR2 YNNKEL (reference sequence). Written as DNA, the CDR3 is TGTGCCAGCAGCCAATCCGAAAACACCATATATTTT. It specifies CASSQSENTIYF.